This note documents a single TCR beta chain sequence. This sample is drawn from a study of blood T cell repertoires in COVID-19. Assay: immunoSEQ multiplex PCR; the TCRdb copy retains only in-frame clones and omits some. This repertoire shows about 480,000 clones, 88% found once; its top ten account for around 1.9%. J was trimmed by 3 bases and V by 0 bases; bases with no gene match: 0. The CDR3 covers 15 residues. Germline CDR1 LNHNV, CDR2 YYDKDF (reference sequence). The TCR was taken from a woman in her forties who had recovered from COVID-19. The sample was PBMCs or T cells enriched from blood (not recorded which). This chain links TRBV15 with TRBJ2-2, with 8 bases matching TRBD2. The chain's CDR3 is CATSRELADTGELFF. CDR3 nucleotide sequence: TGTGCCACCAGCAGAGAACTAGCGGACACCGGGGAGCTGTTTTTT. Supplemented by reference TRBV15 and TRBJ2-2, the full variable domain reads DAMVIQNPRYQVTQFGKPVTLSCSQTLNHNVMYWYQQKSSQAPKLLFHYYDKDFNNEADTPDNFQSRRPNTSFCFLDIRSPGLGDTAMYLCATSRELADTGELFFGEGSRLTVL.